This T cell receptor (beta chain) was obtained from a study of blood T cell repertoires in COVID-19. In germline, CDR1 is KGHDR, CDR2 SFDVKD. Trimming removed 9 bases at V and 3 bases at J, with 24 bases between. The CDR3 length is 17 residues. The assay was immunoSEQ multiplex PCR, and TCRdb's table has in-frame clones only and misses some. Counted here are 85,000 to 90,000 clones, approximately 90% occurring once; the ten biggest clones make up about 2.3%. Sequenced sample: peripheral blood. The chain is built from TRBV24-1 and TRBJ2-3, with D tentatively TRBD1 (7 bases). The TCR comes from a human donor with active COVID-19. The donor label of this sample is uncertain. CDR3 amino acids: CATRRGGGVSGTDTQYF. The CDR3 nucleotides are TGTGCCACCCGAAGAGGAGGGGGCGTTTCCGGGACAGATACGCAGTATTTT.